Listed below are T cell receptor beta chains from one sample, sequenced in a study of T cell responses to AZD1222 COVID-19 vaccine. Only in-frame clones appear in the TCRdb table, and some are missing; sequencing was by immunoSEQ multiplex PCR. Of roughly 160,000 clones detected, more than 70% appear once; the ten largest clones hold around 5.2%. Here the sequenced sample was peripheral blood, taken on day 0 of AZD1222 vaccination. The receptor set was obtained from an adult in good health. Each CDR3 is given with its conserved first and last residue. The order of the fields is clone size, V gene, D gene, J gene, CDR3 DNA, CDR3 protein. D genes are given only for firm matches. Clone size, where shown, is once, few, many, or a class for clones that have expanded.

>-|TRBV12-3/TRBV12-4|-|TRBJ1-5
TGTGCCAGCAGTTTAAACAATCAGCCCCAGCATTTT
CASSLNNQPQHF
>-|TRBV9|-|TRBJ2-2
TGTGCCAGCAGCGTAGATGCGAATGCGAACACCGGGGAGCTGTTTTTT
CASSVDANANTGELFF
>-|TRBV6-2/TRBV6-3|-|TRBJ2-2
TGTGCCAGCAGTTTTGCAAACACCGGGGAGCTGTTTTTT
CASSFANTGELFF
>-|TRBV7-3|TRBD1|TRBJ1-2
TGTGCCAGCAGCTCCCGGACAGGGGATGGCTACACCTTC
CASSSRTGDGYTF
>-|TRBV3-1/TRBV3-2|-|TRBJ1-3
TGTGCCAGCAGCCTGCTGCCCACCTCTGGAAACACCATATATTTT
CASSLLPTSGNTIYF
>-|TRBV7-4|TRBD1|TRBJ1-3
TGTGCCAGCAGCTTAGAGACAGGGAGCTCTGGAAACACCATATATTTT
CASSLETGSSGNTIYF
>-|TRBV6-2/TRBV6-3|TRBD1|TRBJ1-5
TGTGCCAGCAGTTACGGACAGGGTCCCCGGCCCCAGCATTTT
CASSYGQGPRPQHF
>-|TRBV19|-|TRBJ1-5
TGTGCCAGTAGTAGCGGGGTGAGGGCAAGGATCCCTCAGCCCCAGCATTTT
CASSSGVRARIPQPQHF
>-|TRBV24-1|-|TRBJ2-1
TGTGCCACCAGTGATCACGGGACACCCTACAATGAGCAGTTCTTC
CATSDHGTPYNEQFF
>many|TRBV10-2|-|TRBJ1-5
TGCGCCAGCAGTGACCCGAATCAGCCCCAGCATTTT
CASSDPNQPQHF
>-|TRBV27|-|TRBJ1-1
TGTGCCAGCAGTTTATCGCCAGGGCCGGGGAACACTGAAGCTTTCTTT
CASSLSPGPGNTEAFF
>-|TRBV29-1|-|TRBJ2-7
TGCAGCGTTGAAGATCACCAGGGCTCCTACGAGCAGTACTTC
CSVEDHQGSYEQYF
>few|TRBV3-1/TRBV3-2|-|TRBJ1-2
TGTGCCAGCAGCCACCCCTGGTATGGCTACACCTTC
CASSHPWYGYTF
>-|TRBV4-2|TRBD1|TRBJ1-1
TGTGCCAGCAGCCCACGGACAGGGGAGACCACTGAAGCTTTCTTT
CASSPRTGETTEAFF
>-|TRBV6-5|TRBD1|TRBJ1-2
TGTGCCAGCAGTTACACTGGACAGGCCAATTATGGCTACACCTTC
CASSYTGQANYGYTF
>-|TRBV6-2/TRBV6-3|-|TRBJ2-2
TGTGCCAGCAGTTCTACGGGGACGGAGCTGTTTTTT
CASSSTGTELFF
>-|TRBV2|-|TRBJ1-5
TGTGCCAGCATGGGAAACAGGGCCAATCAGCCCCAGCATTTT
CASMGNRANQPQHF
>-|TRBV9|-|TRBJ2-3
TGTGCCAGCAGCACCTCCACGGGGCAAGATACGCAGTATTTT
CASSTSTGQDTQYF
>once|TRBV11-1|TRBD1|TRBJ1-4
TGTGCCAGCAGCTCCACAGGGGAGAGTGAAAAACTGTTTTTT
CASSSTGESEKLFF
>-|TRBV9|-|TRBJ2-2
TGTGCCAGCAGCGTAGGGTTCGCGAACACCGGGGAGCTGTTTTTT
CASSVGFANTGELFF
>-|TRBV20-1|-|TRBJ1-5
TGCAGTGCTAGAATCGGGCAACTCCAGCATTTT
CSARIGQLQHF
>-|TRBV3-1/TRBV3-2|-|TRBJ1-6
TGTGCCAGCAGCCAGAGAACCTCCTATAATTCACCCCTCCACTTT
CASSQRTSYNSPLHF
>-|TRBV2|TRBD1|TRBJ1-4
TGTGCCAGCAGGCAGGGGGCTGTTGAAAAACTGTTTTTT
CASRQGAVEKLFF
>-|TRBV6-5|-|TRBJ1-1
TGTGCCAGCAATTACAGGCCGAACACTGAAGCTTTCTTT
CASNYRPNTEAFF